The present entry profiles one T cell receptor (beta chain) with its context. Sequencing was performed with immunoSEQ multiplex PCR; in TCRdb, only in-frame clones are kept and a portion is missing. This table holds about 78,000 clones, around 88% found once. This sample stems from a study of blood T cell repertoires in COVID-19. The germline CDR1 and CDR2 sequences are LGHNA and YNFKEQ. The CDR3 totals 17 residues. The V and J ends lost 4 bases and 1 base respectively, with 16 bases between them. This TCR was recovered from a woman older than 75 with active or convalescent COVID-19. The sample was peripheral blood. The chain joins TRBV4-2 to TRBJ2-2; possibly TRBD2 for D (6 bases). As DNA, the CDR3 is TGTGCCAGCAGCCGAGGAGGGATCTCCTGGAACACCGGGGAGCTGTTTTTT. It specifies CASSRGGISWNTGELFF.